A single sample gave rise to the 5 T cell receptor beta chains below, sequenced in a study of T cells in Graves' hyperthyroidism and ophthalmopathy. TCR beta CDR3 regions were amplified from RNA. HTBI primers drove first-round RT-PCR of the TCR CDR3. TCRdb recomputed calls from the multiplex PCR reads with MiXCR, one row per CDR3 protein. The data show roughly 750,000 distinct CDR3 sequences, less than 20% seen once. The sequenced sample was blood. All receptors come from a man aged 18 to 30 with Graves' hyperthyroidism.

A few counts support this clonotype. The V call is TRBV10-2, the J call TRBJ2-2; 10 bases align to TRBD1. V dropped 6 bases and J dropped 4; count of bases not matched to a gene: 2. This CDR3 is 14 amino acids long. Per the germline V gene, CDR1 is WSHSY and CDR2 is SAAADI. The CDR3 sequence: CASRGQGSTGELFF. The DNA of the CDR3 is TGCGCCAGCAGGGGACAGGGGAGCACCGGGGAGCTGTTTTTT.

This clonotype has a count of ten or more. This chain's CDR3 is CASSSWAGEDQPQHF. DNA for the CDR3: TGTGCCAGCAGCTCATGGGCAGGGGAAGATCAGCCCCAGCATTTT. This chain links TRBV7-2 with TRBJ1-5; D possibly corresponds to TRBD1 (6 bases). The germline V gene encodes CDR1 SGHTA and CDR2 FQGNSA. The V end lost 4 bases, the J end lost 5 bases, and 15 bases lay between the germline ends. This CDR3 has 15 residues.

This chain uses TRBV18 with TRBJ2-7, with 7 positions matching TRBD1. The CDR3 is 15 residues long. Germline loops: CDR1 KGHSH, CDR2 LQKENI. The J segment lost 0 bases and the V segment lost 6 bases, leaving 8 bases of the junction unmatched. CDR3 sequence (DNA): TGTGCCAGCTCGCTTCGGGACAGCGGCTCCTACGAGCAGTACTTC. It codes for CASSLRDSGSYEQYF.

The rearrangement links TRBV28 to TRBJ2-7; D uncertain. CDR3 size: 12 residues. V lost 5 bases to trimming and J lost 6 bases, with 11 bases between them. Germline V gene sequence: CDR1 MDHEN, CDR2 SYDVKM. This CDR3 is CASSPGWGEQYF. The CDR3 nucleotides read TGTGCCAGCAGTCCCGGATGGGGCGAGCAGTACTTC.

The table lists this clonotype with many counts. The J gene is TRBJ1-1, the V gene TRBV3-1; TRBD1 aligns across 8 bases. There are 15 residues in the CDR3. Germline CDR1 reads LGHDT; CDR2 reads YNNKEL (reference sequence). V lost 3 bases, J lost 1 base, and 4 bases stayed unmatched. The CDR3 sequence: CASSHHGQGNTEAFF. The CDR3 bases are TGTGCCAGCAGCCATCACGGACAGGGGAACACTGAAGCTTTCTTT.